This TCR beta chain came from a study of neurological immune-mediated disorders. General study points: Sharing of CDR3 amino acid sequences among expanded clones across subjects was absent, suggesting private repertoires in all groups.

The sorted libraries drew on 900,000 to 1,000,000 T cells that were CD4+ or CD8+. The J segment lost 7 bases and the V segment lost 1 base, leaving 8 bases of the junction unmatched. The CDR3 spans 15 residues. Germline-derived CDR1 and CDR2 are MNHNS and SASEGT. This clonotype was counted many times. The antigen is unknown. TCRdb reprocessed the 5' RACE reads with MiXCR, giving one entry per CDR3 protein. Among tens of thousands of distinct CDR3 sequences listed, around 5.3% were seen once. The chain employs TRBV6-1 and TRBJ2-7; the match to TRBD1 covers 9 bases. The sequencing input was CD4+ T cells from blood. The receptor was derived from a woman aged 18-29 years with multiple sclerosis. CDR3 bases: TGTGCCAGCAGTGAAGGGGGGACAGGGACGAGAGAGCAGTACTTC. This sequence encodes CASSEGGTGTREQYF.